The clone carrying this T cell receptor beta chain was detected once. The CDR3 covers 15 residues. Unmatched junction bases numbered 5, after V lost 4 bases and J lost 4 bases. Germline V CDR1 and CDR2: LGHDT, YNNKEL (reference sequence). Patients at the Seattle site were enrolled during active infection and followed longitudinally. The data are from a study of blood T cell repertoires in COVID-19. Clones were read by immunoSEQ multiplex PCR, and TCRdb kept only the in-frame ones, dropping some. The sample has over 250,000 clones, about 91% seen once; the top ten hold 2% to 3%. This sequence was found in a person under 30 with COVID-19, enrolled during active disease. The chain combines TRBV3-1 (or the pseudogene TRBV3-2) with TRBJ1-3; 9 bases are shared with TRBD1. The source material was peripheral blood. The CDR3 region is CASSLLGTGGNTIYF. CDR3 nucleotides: TGTGCCAGCAGCCTCCTAGGGACAGGGGGAAACACCATATATTTT.